This T cell receptor (beta chain) was profiled in a study of T cell responses to AZD1222 COVID-19 vaccine. Study-level information: Researchers grouped second doses given at about 4 or about 12 weeks into one pool.

This clone appeared a single time. Its specificity is unknown. The CDR3 sequence is 15 residues long. The V gene's germline CDR1 is SGHTA and CDR2 FQGNSA. V trimming: 5 bases; J trimming: 2 bases; junction bases outside the gene matches: 6. Regarding the study as a whole: Vaccine-associated CD4 TCRs ranged over spike, dominating at 160-218 and 743-854. Unmutated variant regions are reportedly the target of nearly half of TCRs that are spike-specific. The breadth and depth of Spike-specific TCRs increased once two AZD1222 doses had been given.

Repertoires were generated with immunoSEQ multiplex PCR, while TCRdb's copy carries only in-frame clones and drops some. There are 95,000 to 150,000 clones in the sample; 92% occur only once, and more than 13% lies in the top ten. This clonotype was sampled from an adult in good health. This specimen was peripheral blood, taken on day 0 of AZD1222 vaccination. The genes are TRBV7-2 and TRBJ1-5; 7 bases are shared with TRBD1. CDR3 sequence: CASSAGGGGNQPQHF. The CDR3 DNA reads TGTGCCAGCAGCGCAGGGGGGGGAGGCAATCAGCCCCAGCATTTT.